Described below is a single TCR beta chain sequence and its context. Its antigen is currently not known. No clone much larger than this one lies a single base away; base qualities are absent. Peripheral blood CD8+ and CD4+ T cells from healthy donors, Susac syndrome patients and multiple sclerosis patients were profiled by high-throughput TCR beta sequencing. The healthy donors served as controls matched for age and sex. Bulk CD8+ and CD4+ T cells were purified by magnetic negative isolation, while CD8+ TEMRA cells were enriched using FACS. Blood was drawn into EDTA tubes, processed within 24 hours, and PBMCs were isolated by density gradient centrifugation. PBMCs destined for TCR sequencing were cryopreserved in liquid nitrogen and later thawed in a 37 °C water bath. Purity of sorted or isolated CD4+, CD8+ and CD8+ TEMRA cells was at least 90%. These data originate in a study of CD8 T cells in Susac syndrome (dated by TCRdb to the late 2010s). General notes on the study: The study used repertoire sequencing to test whether antigen drove CD8+ T cell activation and differentiation in Susac syndrome. The clonality of the CD8+ T cell repertoire was compared across about a dozen healthy donors, roughly 14 Susac syndrome patients and around 15 multiple sclerosis patients.

The CDR1 and CDR2 encoded by the germline V gene are LGHNA and YSLEER. The trim is 0 bases for V and 2 bases for J, with a gap of 7 bases between the germline ends. Counted from cysteine to phenylalanine, this CDR3 has 15 amino acids. The CDR3 DNA has 45 bases and is translated from base 1. What the work shows at the level of the full study, not this receptor alone: The study acknowledged that relatively few individuals were included in the TCR sequencing and HLA analysis.

RNA was extracted with the RNeasy kit and roughly 0.45 to 1 ug was reverse transcribed using random hexamers. The immunoSEQ multiplex PCR assay, covering 54 Vbeta and 13 Jbeta segments, was used to amplify TCR beta CDR3 regions. To correct PCR amplification bias, a synthetic template baseline was used for both primer optimization and computational correction. Regarding the original processing steps: Reads were assigned to V, D and J genes according to IMGT and analyzed in immunoSEQ Analyzer, with only productive sequences retained. To calculate clonality, Shannon entropy was normalized by log2 of the number of productive unique sequences and then subtracted from one. For each patient and control, public and private clones were evaluated among the 100 most prevalent clones. A clone was defined as Susac-specific if it was absent from the healthy and MS cohorts, from some 1,100 published viral clones and from other ImmuneACCESS disease sequences. TCRdb reran the public reads through fastp at Q25 and MiXCR, keeping productive beta chains. Duplicate CDR3 protein sequences are folded into a single record with the most common DNA and genes. What appears here as the V and J calls and clone size reflects TCRdb's work, not the paper's. The sample contains approximately 120,000 distinct CDR3 sequences, around 93% of them found a single time. The ten largest clones add up to around 0.12% of the sample.

Input material: CD8+ T cells from PBMCs. The receptor chain draws on TRBV4-3 and TRBJ2-2, with the D gene not clear enough to name. This TCR came from a human donor in good health. The nucleotide sequence is TGCGCCAGCAGCCAAGAGGTCGATAACACCGGGGAGCTGTTTTTT. It is translated as CASSQEVDNTGELFF.